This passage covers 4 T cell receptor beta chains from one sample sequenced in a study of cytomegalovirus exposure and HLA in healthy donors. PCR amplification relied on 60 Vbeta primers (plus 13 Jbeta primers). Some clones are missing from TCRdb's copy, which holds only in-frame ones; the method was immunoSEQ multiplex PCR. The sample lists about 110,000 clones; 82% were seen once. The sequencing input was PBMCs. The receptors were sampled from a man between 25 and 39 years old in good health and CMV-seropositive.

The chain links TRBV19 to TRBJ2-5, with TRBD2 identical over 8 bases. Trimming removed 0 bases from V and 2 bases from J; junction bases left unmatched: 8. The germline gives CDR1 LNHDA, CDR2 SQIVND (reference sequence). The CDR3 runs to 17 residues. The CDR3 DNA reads TGTGCCAGTAGTATAGATCATGGACTAGCAGGACAAGAGACCCAGTACTTC. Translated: CASSIDHGLAGQETQYF. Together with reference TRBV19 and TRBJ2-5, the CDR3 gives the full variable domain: DGGITQSPKYLFRKEGQNVTLSCEQNLNHDAMYWYRQDPGQGLRLIYYSQIVNDFQKGDIAEGYSVSREKKESFPLTVTSAQKNPTAFYLCASSIDHGLAGQETQYFGPGTRLLVL.

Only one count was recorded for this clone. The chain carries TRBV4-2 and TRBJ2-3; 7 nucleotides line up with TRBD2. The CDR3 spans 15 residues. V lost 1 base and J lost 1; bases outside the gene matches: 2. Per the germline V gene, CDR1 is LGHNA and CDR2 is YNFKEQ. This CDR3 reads CASSQVLAGTDTQYF. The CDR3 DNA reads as TGTGCCAGCAGCCAAGTCCTAGCGGGCACAGATACGCAGTATTTT.

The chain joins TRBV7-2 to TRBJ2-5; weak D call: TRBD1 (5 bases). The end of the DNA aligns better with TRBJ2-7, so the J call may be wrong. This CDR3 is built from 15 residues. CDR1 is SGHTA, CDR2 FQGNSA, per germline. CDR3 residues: CASSFSTDISYEQYF. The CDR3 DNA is TGTGCCAGCAGCTTTTCAACGGACATCTCCTACGAGCAGTACTTC.

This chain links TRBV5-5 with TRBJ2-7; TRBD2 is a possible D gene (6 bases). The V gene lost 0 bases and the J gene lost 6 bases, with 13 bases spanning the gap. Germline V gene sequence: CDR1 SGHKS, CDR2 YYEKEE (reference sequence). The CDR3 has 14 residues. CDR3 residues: CASSLGVAAGEQYF. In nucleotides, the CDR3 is TGTGCCAGCAGCTTGGGCGTAGCGGCTGGCGAGCAGTACTTC.